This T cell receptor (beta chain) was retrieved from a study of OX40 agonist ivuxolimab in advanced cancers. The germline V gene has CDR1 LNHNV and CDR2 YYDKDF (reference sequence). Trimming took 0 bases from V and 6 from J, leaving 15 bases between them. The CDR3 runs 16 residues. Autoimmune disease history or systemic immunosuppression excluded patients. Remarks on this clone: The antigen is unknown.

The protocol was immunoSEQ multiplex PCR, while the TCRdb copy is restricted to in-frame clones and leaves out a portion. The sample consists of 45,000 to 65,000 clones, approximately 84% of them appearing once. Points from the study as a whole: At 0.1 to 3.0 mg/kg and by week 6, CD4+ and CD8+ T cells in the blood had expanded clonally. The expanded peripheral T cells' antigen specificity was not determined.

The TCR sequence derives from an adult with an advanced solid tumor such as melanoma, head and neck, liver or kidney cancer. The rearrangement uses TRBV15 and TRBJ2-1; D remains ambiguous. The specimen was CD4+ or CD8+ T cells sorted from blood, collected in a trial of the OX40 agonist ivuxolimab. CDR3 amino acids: CATSRDRANPGNEQFF. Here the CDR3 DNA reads TGTGCCACCAGCAGAGATCGGGCCAATCCCGGCAATGAGCAGTTCTTC.